Listed below are T cell receptor beta chains from one sample, sequenced in a study of CD8 T cells in Susac syndrome. One entry per CDR3 protein, called by TCRdb with MiXCR from the immunoSEQ multiplex PCR reads. The data hold a few hundred thousand distinct CDR3 sequences, with roughly 85% observed a single time. Sequencing input: CD8+ T cells from PBMCs. The receptor source for this set is a human donor with multiple sclerosis. Both conserved end residues are part of each CDR3. D genes are given only for firm matches. The size of a clone is reported for some rows only, either as once, few or many, or as a class for expanded clones.

CDR3 DNA: TGCGCCAGCAGCCAAGAGCCGGGACCCGGACGGGAGACCCAGTACTTC
CDR3 protein: CASSQEPGPGRETQYF
CDR3 length: 16
clone size: .
J gene: TRBJ2-5
D gene: .
V gene: TRBV4-1

CDR3 DNA: TGCAGTGCCAGCGGGGGGGCTTACAATGAGCAGTTCTTC
CDR3 protein: CSASGGAYNEQFF
CDR3 length: 13
clone size: once
J gene: TRBJ2-1
D gene: TRBD2
V gene: TRBV20-1

CDR3 DNA: TGTGCCAGCAGACCTTTCCTGCTCGACATGGCCAAAAACATTCAGTACTTC
CDR3 protein: CASRPFLLDMAKNIQYF
CDR3 length: 17
clone size: .
J gene: TRBJ2-4
D gene: .
V gene: TRBV6-1

CDR3 DNA: TGTGCCAGTAGTTCCCACTCCGGGCCCTACGAGCAGTACTTC
CDR3 protein: CASSSHSGPYEQYF
CDR3 length: 14
clone size: .
J gene: TRBJ2-7
D gene: .
V gene: TRBV19

CDR3 DNA: TGTGCCTCCCTAGGGACAGGGGAGAGGCGCTCCGCTATATCTGGAAACACCATATATTTT
CDR3 protein: CASLGTGERRSAISGNTIYF
CDR3 length: 20
clone size: .
J gene: TRBJ1-3
D gene: TRBD1
V gene: TRBV10-3

CDR3 DNA: TGTGCCTGGGGTGCAGGGATAAGCACTGAAGCTTTCTTT
CDR3 protein: CAWGAGISTEAFF
CDR3 length: 13
clone size: .
J gene: TRBJ1-1
D gene: .
V gene: TRBV30

CDR3 DNA: TGCGCCAGCAGCCAAGATTTAAGTCAGCCCCAGCATTTT
CDR3 protein: CASSQDLSQPQHF
CDR3 length: 13
clone size: few
J gene: TRBJ1-5
D gene: .
V gene: TRBV4-1

CDR3 DNA: TGTGCCAGTATCGGCAGCTTCGACTATGGCTACACCTTC
CDR3 protein: CASIGSFDYGYTF
CDR3 length: 13
clone size: .
J gene: TRBJ1-2
D gene: .
V gene: TRBV19

CDR3 DNA: TGCGCCAGCAGCCAAGATGATCTCTCTGGGGCCAACGTCCTGACTTTC
CDR3 protein: CASSQDDLSGANVLTF
CDR3 length: 16
clone size: .
J gene: TRBJ2-6
D gene: .
V gene: TRBV4-1

CDR3 DNA: TGTGCCAGCAGCTCTAGCGGCGGTCGTTCCTACGAGCAGTACTTC
CDR3 protein: CASSSSGGRSYEQYF
CDR3 length: 15
clone size: once
J gene: TRBJ2-7
D gene: TRBD2
V gene: TRBV7-9